This record looks at one T cell receptor beta chain sequence and its context. Its antigen is unknown. The assay was immunoSEQ multiplex PCR, and TCRdb's table has in-frame clones only and misses some. The sample consists of some 4,200 clones, roughly 90% of them appearing once. This specimen comes from a study of brain metastases from non-small cell lung cancer. The study, taken as a whole, reports: Compared with their matched primary tumors, around 60% of brain metastases showed expanded T-cell clones. Compared with primary tumors, brain metastases showed less T-cell infiltration. Brain metastases shared most TCR repertoire with primaries, with sparse T cells.

This TCR came from a donor over 35 with non-small cell lung cancer. What was sequenced was primary lung tumor tissue.

The CDR3: CASRGPGELFF. CDR3 DNA sequence: TGTGCCAGCAGAGGGCCCGGGGAGCTGTTTTTT. The rearrangement uses TRBV28 and TRBJ2-2; the D is unclear. Per germline, CDR1 MDHEN and CDR2 SYDVKM. V lost 6 bases and J lost 6, with 5 bases in between. This CDR3 contains 11 residues.